The next 24 T cell receptor beta chains were all read from a single sample in a study of blood T cells in healthy people across ages (dated by TCRdb to 2015 to 2017). Libraries were constructed by 5' RACE. A second PCR of roughly 7 to 11 cycles was performed with a sample-barcoded 5' primer and a J-beta primer mix. TCRdb ran its own pipeline on the public reads, namely fastp trimming at Q25 and MiXCR clone calling, and kept in-frame beta chains. Rows matching on CDR3 protein sequence are summarized as one entry with the most common DNA and genes. The sample table holds some 1,800,000 distinct CDR3 sequences, of which 39% were seen once. Roughly 23% of the sample is taken by the ten largest. Sequenced input: blood. The receptors come from a human donor in good health.

The chain couples TRBV7-3 to TRBJ2-7; D not certain. The CDR3 spans 15 residues. Trimming took 2 bases from V and 4 from J, leaving 15 bases between them. Germline lookup yields CDR1 SGHTA and CDR2 FQGTGA. The CDR3 DNA reads as TGTGCCAGCAGCTTATCGGGCTTGGGTCCGTACGAGCAGTACTTC. As protein: CASSLSGLGPYEQYF. Full variable domain (rest looked up from reference TRBV7-3 and TRBJ2-7): GAGVSQTPSNKVTEKGKYVELRCDPISGHTALYWYRQSLGQGPEFLIYFQGTGAADDSGLPNDRFFAVRPEGSVSTLKIQRTERGDSAVYLCASSLSGLGPYEQYFGPGTRLTVT.

The rearrangement links TRBV20-1 to TRBJ1-1, with a possible D match to TRBD1 (5 bases). Germline V gene sequence: CDR1 DFQATT, CDR2 SNEGSKA (reference sequence). This CDR3 comprises 12 residues. V lost 2 bases, J lost 6 bases, and 10 bases lay in between. The CDR3 DNA follows: TGCAGTGCTAGACAGGGTGGCTCTGAAGCTTTCTTT. This encodes CSARQGGSEAFF.

The chain links TRBV11-2 to TRBJ1-2; perhaps TRBD1 as D (6 bases). Trimming pared 3 bases from V and 8 bases from J, leaving 13 bases between. The CDR3 runs to 13 residues. CDR1 and CDR2 (germline): SGHAT, FQNNGV. This CDR3 reads CASSFSQGQGYTF. CDR3 nucleotides: TGTGCCAGCAGCTTTAGCCAGGGGCAGGGCTACACCTTC.

This clonotype was seen a handful of times. The V gene is TRBV28, the J gene TRBJ2-6; D not certain. Germline-derived CDR1 and CDR2 are MDHEN and SYDVKM. The CDR3 is 18 amino acids. Deletions cut 2 bases from V and 0 bases from J, with 14 bases between. The CDR3 DNA reads as TGTGCCAGCAGTTTAAGTTGGGCTGACGTCTCTGGGGCCAACGTCCTGACTTTC. This gives the protein CASSLSWADVSGANVLTF.

V usage is TRBV7-9 and J usage is TRBJ2-7; 8 bases line up with TRBD1. Germline CDR1 and CDR2: SEHNR and FQNEAQ (reference sequence). The CDR3 runs 16 residues. V shed 6 bases and J 2 bases; nucleotides not matched to a gene: 12. The CDR3 DNA reads TGTGCCAGCAGGCCGATGTCGGGACAGGATACCTACGAGCAGTACTTC. Translated: CASRPMSGQDTYEQYF. Full variable domain (missing parts from reference TRBV7-9 and TRBJ2-7): DTGVSQNPRHKITKRGQNVTFRCDPISEHNRLYWYRQTLGQGPEFLTYFQNEAQLEKSRLLSDRFSAERPKGSFSTLEIQRTEQGDSAMYLCASRPMSGQDTYEQYFGPGTRLTVT.

This clonotype was detected only a few times. V gene TRBV10-3 combines with J gene TRBJ2-7; D gene ambiguous. The CDR3 extends over 15 amino acids. Trimming cost V 0 bases and J 0 bases, with 9 bases left between them. Germline values: CDR1 ENHRY, CDR2 SYGVKD. CDR3: CAISESRGSSYEQYF. The CDR3 DNA follows: TGTGCCATCAGTGAGTCGAGAGGCAGCTCCTACGAGCAGTACTTC.

This clonotype was detected only a few times. V and J are TRBV7-3 and TRBJ1-1, with D tentatively TRBD1 (5 bases). Trimming cost V 5 bases and J 3 bases, with 13 bases left between them. Per the germline V gene, CDR1 is SGHTA and CDR2 is FQGTGA. The CDR3 loop spans 14 amino acids. In DNA, the CDR3 is TGTGCCAGCAGCCCGAACCAGGGACACACTGAAGCTTTCTTT. Translating it yields CASSPNQGHTEAFF.

DNA of the CDR3: TGCAGTGCTAGTGGTAGAAGGGGGTCCGCCTCCTACGAGCAGTACTTC. It translates to CSASGRRGSASYEQYF. This chain joins TRBV20-1 and TRBJ2-7; D perhaps matches TRBD1 (6 bases). This CDR3 is 16 amino acids long. CDR1 and CDR2 from the germline V gene are DFQATT and SNEGSKA (reference sequence). Trimming cost V 3 bases and J 0 bases, with 18 bases left between them.

The V call is TRBV20-1, the J call TRBJ1-2; no firm D call. Germline V lookup: CDR1 DFQATT, CDR2 SNEGSKA (reference sequence). The CDR3 has 12 amino acids. The V end lost 0 bases, the J end lost 6 bases, and 8 bases lay between the germline ends. The CDR3 loop is CSARDHGDGYTF. The DNA for the CDR3 is TGCAGTGCTAGAGATCATGGGGATGGCTACACCTTC.

The CDR3 is CSVDVDPVSEGQGPTNYGYTF. The CDR3 nucleotides read TGCAGCGTTGATGTTGACCCAGTTTCGGAGGGACAGGGGCCAACTAACTATGGCTACACCTTC. The chain employs TRBV29-1 and TRBJ1-2; 10 bases map to TRBD1. The CDR3 contains 21 residues. Germline V CDR1 and CDR2: SQVTM, ANQGSEA. The V gene end was trimmed by 3 bases and the J gene end by 0 bases; junction bases not matched to a gene: 22.

The gene calls are TRBV9 and TRBJ2-1, with 10 bases matching TRBD2. This CDR3 comprises 16 residues. Trimming cost V 0 bases and J 9 bases; bases outside gene matches: 9. Germline CDR1 reads SGDLS; CDR2 reads YYNGEE. CDR3 sequence reads: CASSVAIAGGVPEQFF. CDR3 sequence (DNA): TGTGCCAGCAGCGTAGCAATAGCGGGGGGAGTTCCTGAGCAGTTCTTC.

The CDR3: CAISGTRGTFYEQYF. The CDR3 bases are TGTGCCATCAGCGGCACCAGAGGGACATTTTACGAGCAGTACTTC. The chain recombines TRBV10-3 with TRBJ2-7; tentatively, D is TRBD1 (6 bases). V was shortened by 6 bases and J by 4 bases, with 19 bases between the two germline ends. The CDR3 is 15 amino acids. Germline lookup yields CDR1 ENHRY and CDR2 SYGVKD.

V gene TRBV15 combines with J gene TRBJ2-3; D unclear. The CDR3 contains 12 residues. The germline V and J ends were trimmed by 1 base and 6 bases, with 5 bases remaining between them. Germline-derived CDR1 and CDR2 are LNHNV and YYDKDF (reference sequence). The CDR3 protein is CATSRGWDTQYF. CDR3 in DNA: TGTGCCACCAGCAGAGGATGGGATACGCAGTATTTT.

This clonotype was observed a few times. The chain employs TRBV29-1 and TRBJ2-5; 14 bases match TRBD2. V was clipped by 6 bases and J by 11 bases; unmatched bases: 26. CDR3 length equals 19 residues. Germline lookup yields CDR1 SQVTM and CDR2 ANQGSEA. The CDR3 reads CSVNTRATSGGAGLREQYF. The CDR3 nucleotides are TGCAGCGTGAATACCCGTGCGACTAGCGGGGGGGCCGGGTTGCGGGAGCAGTACTTC. The full variable domain, completed using reference TRBV29-1 and TRBJ2-5, is SAVISQKPSRDICQRGTSLTIQCQVDSQVTMMFWYRQQPGQSLTLIATANQGSEATYESGFVIDKFPISRPNLTFSTLTVSNMSPEDSSIYLCSVNTRATSGGAGLREQYFGPGTRLLVL.

This clonotype was counted at least ten times. Germline is not matched at one junction end, which may reflect a read error. The V gene is TRBV4-1, the J gene TRBJ2-7; D is unresolved. This CDR3 spans 14 amino acids. Germline V CDR1 and CDR2: MGHRA, YSYEKL. The CDR3 bases are TGTGCCAGCAGCCAAGATTTGGGCCTATACGAGCAGTACTTC. It yields the protein CASSQDLGLYEQYF.

This clonotype was seen more than once but under ten times. The rearrangement links TRBV12-3 or TRBV12-4 to TRBJ1-4; 9 bases match TRBD1. V shed 7 bases, J shed 5 bases, and the junction held 8 bases outside the gene matches. CDR3 length: 15 residues. CDR3 in DNA: TGTGCCAGCAACCCGGACAGGGGAACGAATGAAAAACTGTTTTTT. It yields the protein CASNPDRGTNEKLFF.

This clonotype turned up a few times. V usage is TRBV5-5 and J usage is TRBJ1-1, with D maybe TRBD1 (6 bases). CDR1 is SGHKS and CDR2 is YYEKEE in the germline V gene (reference sequence). Trimming pared 1 base from V and 0 bases from J, leaving 10 bases between. The CDR3 is 15 residues long. The DNA for the CDR3 is TGTGCCAGCAGCTTGAGGGGGGCGCTGAACACTGAAGCTTTCTTT. Its translation: CASSLRGALNTEAFF. The whole variable domain, remainder taken from reference TRBV5-5 and TRBJ1-1, is DAGVTQSPTHLIKTRGQQVTLRCSPISGHKSVSWYQQVLGQGPQFIFQYYEKEERGRGNFPDRFSARQFPNYSSELNVNALLLGDSALYLCASSLRGALNTEAFFGQGTRLTVV.

The chain recombines TRBV12-3 or TRBV12-4 with TRBJ2-5; D is perhaps TRBD1 or TRBD2 (5 bases each). The germline V and J ends were trimmed by 6 bases and 5 bases, with 19 bases remaining between them. The CDR3 length is 15 residues. Here the CDR3 reads CASSPRLPREETQYF. Here the CDR3 DNA reads TGTGCCAGCAGCCCTCGCTTACCCAGGGAGGAGACCCAGTACTTC.

The chain couples TRBV24-1 to TRBJ2-3; D is unclear. The CDR3 consists of 15 residues. The V and J ends lost 3 bases and 2 bases respectively, with 11 bases between them. Per germline, CDR1 KGHDR and CDR2 SFDVKD. The CDR3 DNA reads TGTGCCACCAGTGATCCTACTACAGCCACAGATACGCAGTATTTT. Protein: CATSDPTTATDTQYF.

The CDR3, as DNA: TGCAGTGCTTCTAGGTCCTTGAACACCGGGGAGCTGTTTTTT. It translates to CSASRSLNTGELFF. The gene calls are TRBV20-1 and TRBJ2-2; D unclear. V lost 5 bases and J lost 1, with 11 bases in between. Germline V gives CDR1 DFQATT, CDR2 SNEGSKA (reference sequence). This CDR3 has 14 amino acids.

The sample holds a few counts of this clonotype. The CDR3 bases are TGTGCCAGCAGCGTAGGGGGGTGGGGGGCCCCAGAGACCCAGTACTTC. It specifies CASSVGGWGAPETQYF. V usage is TRBV9 and J usage is TRBJ2-5; D may match TRBD1 or TRBD2 (6 bases each). Trimming took off 0 bases at V and 4 bases at J, with 16 bases between the two ends. The CDR3 extends over 16 amino acids. The germline V gene has CDR1 SGDLS and CDR2 YYNGEE.

This chain links TRBV20-1 with TRBJ2-1, with 8 nucleotides matching TRBD2. The length of the CDR3 is 17 residues. V lost 1 base to trimming and J lost 4 bases; unmatched junction nucleotides: 12. The germline CDR1 and CDR2 sequences are DFQATT and SNEGSKA (reference sequence). This CDR3 reads CSARGRGKLAAYNEQFF. The CDR3 bases are TGCAGTGCTAGAGGAAGGGGGAAACTAGCGGCTTACAATGAGCAGTTCTTC.

This clonotype was counted only a few times. The J gene is TRBJ1-2, the V gene TRBV6-1, with no clear D. Germline CDR1 reads MNHNS; CDR2 reads SASEGT. V lost 7 bases and J 2 bases, leaving 8 bases between the germline ends. The CDR3 contains 12 residues. CDR3 in amino acids: CASNPNNYGYTF. DNA for the CDR3: TGTGCCAGCAACCCCAACAACTATGGCTACACCTTC.

V and J are TRBV6-2 or TRBV6-3 and TRBJ1-6, with D maybe TRBD1 (5 bases). Germline V CDR1 and CDR2: MNHEY, SVGEGT. The CDR3 consists of 17 residues. V was cut by 5 bases and J by 4 bases, with 18 bases left in between. CDR3 DNA: TGTGCCAGCAGTCACGACCAACCGGGGCAGTATAATTCACCCCTCCACTTT. Translated: CASSHDQPGQYNSPLHF.